This T cell receptor (beta chain) comes out of a study of cytomegalovirus exposure and HLA in healthy donors. PCR amplification relied on 60 Vbeta primers (plus 13 Jbeta primers). Sequencing used immunoSEQ multiplex PCR; TCRdb keeps in-frame clones, though not all of them. The repertoire holds roughly 230,000 clones, with 85% to 95% as singletons. V dropped 5 bases and J dropped 4 bases, with 11 bases sitting between them. This CDR3 has 14 amino acids. Germline V gives CDR1 LNHDA, CDR2 SQIVND (reference sequence). This clonotype originated in a girl aged 2 to 10 in good health and CMV-seronegative. The chain links TRBV19 to TRBJ1-4, with D perhaps TRBD1 (6 bases). Sequencing was done on a sample of PBMCs. CDR3 coding DNA: TGTGCCAGTAGTCCGGACAGCTATAATGAAAAACTGTTTTTT. It codes for CASSPDSYNEKLFF.